These T cell receptor beta chains were read from a single sample in a study of blood T cell repertoires in COVID-19. TCRdb keeps only in-frame clones here, not all; method: immunoSEQ multiplex PCR. The repertoire holds over 200,000 clones, around nine tenths seen once, with less than 15% in the top ten. Sequenced: peripheral blood. All receptors derive from a woman in her late teens or twenties who had recovered from COVID-19. CDR3s leave out the opening cysteine and the closing phenylalanine or tryptophan.

v_call	cdr3_length	j_call	cdr3_aa
TRBV9	13	TRBJ1-3	ASSEEPGAGNTIY
TRBV29-1	10	TRBJ2-5	SVERTEETQY
TRBV19	14	TRBJ2-7	ASSINTRDTPYEQY
TRBV2	10	TRBJ2-7	ASKLYSYEQY
TRBV6-7	19	TRBJ2-4	ASSQPYPGQEKKLAKNIQY
TRBV4-1	14	TRBJ1-6	ASSQDTASYNSPLH
TRBV13	12	TRBJ2-1	ASSFDRAGNEQF
TRBV6-2/TRBV6-3	11	TRBJ2-3	ASSRQGSDTQY
TRBV7-8	13	TRBJ1-2	ASSSGTATNYGYT
TRBV9	13	TRBJ2-7	ASSTGGDRSYEQY
TRBV27	13	TRBJ1-1	ASSVTGTVNTEAF
TRBV5-6	14	TRBJ2-5	ASSLLRDSKQETQY
TRBV7-3	15	TRBJ2-5	ASSPGTSPIGRETQY
TRBV6-1	15	TRBJ1-5	ASSEEVGHSFYQPQH
TRBV4-2	15	TRBJ2-4	ASSQDDPGVAKNIQY
TRBV25-1	14	TRBJ2-7	ASSETSGRRSYEQY
TRBV28	11	TRBJ1-6	ASRDRANSPLH
TRBV12-5	14	TRBJ2-1	ASGSGTSGRLYEQF
TRBV15	11	TRBJ2-1	ATNSVDGNEQF
TRBV18	10	TRBJ1-5	ASSPSDQPQH
TRBV27	10	TRBJ2-2	ASSLTAGELF
TRBV19	13	TRBJ2-2	ASSTERSPTGELF
TRBV30	12	TRBJ1-1	AWGNRGGNTEAF
TRBV19	13	TRBJ1-5	ASRFPGTTNQPQH
TRBV18	12	TRBJ2-1	ASSRQGTYNEQF
TRBV29-1	13	TRBJ2-2	SALALPADTGELF
TRBV30	11	TRBJ1-5	AWSRDSNQPQH
TRBV4-3	14	TRBJ2-7	ASSQDLAGTVYEQY
TRBV11-3	14	TRBJ2-3	ASSLLDSPNPDTQY
TRBV18	13	TRBJ1-5	ASSPVTGSNQPQH
TRBV18	16	TRBJ1-1	ASVGRFSRQGRSTEAF
TRBV19	12	TRBJ2-2	ASSIRQVAGELF
TRBV4-1	14	TRBJ1-3	ASSLTQGASGNTIY
TRBV19	10	TRBJ2-3	ATVSRTDTQY
TRBV2	10	TRBJ1-1	ASLRMNTEAF
TRBV6-5	13	TRBJ2-7	ASRRDRDPTYEQY
TRBV10-2	13	TRBJ2-7	ASPDGTGPLIEQY
TRBV9	13	TRBJ2-1	ASSAPDSREDEQF
TRBV4-1	11	TRBJ2-1	ASSHPGTVEQF
TRBV28	11	TRBJ2-7	ASSLGTTYEQY
TRBV19	12	TRBJ1-5	ASSDSQSNQPQH
TRBV30	11	TRBJ1-1	AWNYRENTEAF
TRBV5-1	13	TRBJ2-5	ASSLLQGAGETQY
TRBV6-5	14	TRBJ1-1	ASSYGGGFGNTEAF